Sequencing of this T cell receptor beta chain was carried out in a study of blood T cell repertoires in COVID-19. Assay: immunoSEQ multiplex PCR; the TCRdb copy retains only in-frame clones and omits some. The sample lists almost 400,000 clones, about 90% occurring once. Germline V lookup: CDR1 PRHDT, CDR2 FYEKMQ (reference sequence). The CDR3 contains 14 residues when both ends are counted. As for this clone: The CDR3 carries no conserved terminal phenylalanine or tryptophan, so it likely arises from a read error. The limits of the CDR3 on the DNA are not certain, so only TCRdb's listed CDR3 is given.

This chain connects TRBV13 to TRBJ1-2; the D call of TRBD1 is as the table states it, not checked on the DNA. The sequence was obtained from a woman under 40 who had recovered from COVID-19. Sequencing was performed on PBMCs or T cells enriched from blood (not recorded which). The CDR3 here is CASSSGLGGPTFGL.